This TCR beta chain was found in a study of blood T cells in healthy people across ages. This clonotype occurred once. A second PCR, run for roughly 7 to 12 cycles, used a sample-barcoded 5' primer plus a J-beta primer mix. A template-switch adaptor with 12 random nucleotides tagged each cDNA molecule. MiXCR, run by TCRdb on the 5' RACE reads, gives a single entry per CDR3 protein. The sample has fewer than 700,000 distinct CDR3 sequences, roughly two fifths seen once; the top ten hold roughly 30%. Every sample had a minimum of 6.5 million PBMCs isolated. The authors extracted at least 5.5 micrograms of total RNA per sample. The CDR3 has 14 residues. Trimming removed 3 bases from V and 6 bases from J; junction bases left unmatched: 7. Germline V gene sequence: CDR1 SGDLS, CDR2 YYNGEE.

This receptor was identified in a man of 80 years or more in good health. Sequenced sample: blood. The rearrangement uses TRBV9 and TRBJ1-2; 8 bases are shared with TRBD1. CDR3 DNA: TGTGCCAGCAGCGCCCCAGGGGGCAGCAATGGCTACACCTTC. This sequence encodes CASSAPGGSNGYTF.